Listed here are 29 T cell receptor beta chains from one sample, sequenced in a study of T-cell memory formation after mild COVID-19 (dated by TCRdb to about 2021). The library was obtained by 5' RACE. Sequencing was performed on an Illumina NovaSeq 6000. Using fastp trimming at Q25 and MiXCR clonotype assembly, TCRdb reanalyzed the public sequencing data and kept in-frame beta chains. One record per CDR3 amino acid sequence lists the most common genes and DNA. Recorded for this sample are 400,000 to 500,000 distinct CDR3 sequences; approximately 18% of them occurred a single time. The ten top clones hold around a fifth of the sample. Sequencing used PBMCs or a T cell subset sorted from them (not recorded which). The receptors were gathered from a young man who had mild COVID-19 (a few samples of this study predate the infection). The sample titles of this study are shuffled in the database, so cell type and time point are left out; the donor was told from shared clones.

The gene calls are TRBV9 and TRBJ1-4, with TRBD1 as a possible D gene (6 bases). V was pared by 3 bases and J by 5 bases, with 11 bases between. Germline-derived CDR1 and CDR2 are SGDLS and YYNGEE. The CDR3 totals 14 residues. CDR3 residues: CASSDRDINEKLFF. CDR3 nucleotides: TGTGCCAGCAGCGACCGGGACATCAATGAAAAACTGTTTTTT.

This clonotype was seen a handful of times. This rearrangement joins TRBV5-1 to TRBJ2-3, with D perhaps TRBD1 (6 bases). The germline V gene encodes CDR1 SGHRS and CDR2 YFSETQ. V lost 4 bases to trimming and J lost 2 bases, with 14 bases between them. The CDR3 sequence is 15 residues long. The CDR3, as DNA: TGCGCCAGCAGCCCTTATGGGGACACCACAGATACGCAGTATTTT. Translation: CASSPYGDTTDTQYF.

This clonotype was found a few times. The J gene is TRBJ1-1, the V gene TRBV7-2; TRBD1 agrees at 7 bases. CDR3 length: 14 amino acids. Germline V lookup: CDR1 SGHTA, CDR2 FQGNSA. Trimming cost V 0 bases and J 4 bases; bases outside gene matches: 2. The CDR3: CASSLAGGLTEAFF. The CDR3 coding sequence is TGTGCCAGCAGCTTAGCAGGGGGCCTCACTGAAGCTTTCTTT.

This clonotype has a handful of counts. The gene calls are TRBV3-1 and TRBJ2-3; TRBD2 matches 8 bases. Germline V gene lookup returns CDR1 LGHDT and CDR2 YNNKEL (reference sequence). The length of the CDR3 is 15 residues. With 2 bases clipped from V and 4 bases from J, the junction kept 5 bases outside the gene matches. The CDR3: CASSQSGGGADTQYF. CDR3 DNA: TGTGCCAGCAGCCAAAGCGGGGGAGGGGCAGATACGCAGTATTTT.

This clonotype was recorded a few times. V and J are TRBV7-2 and TRBJ2-3, with D perhaps matching TRBD1 or TRBD2 (6 bases each). Trimming shortened V by 5 bases and J by 2 bases, and 14 bases separated the two germline ends. CDR3 size: 15 residues. The V gene's germline CDR1 is SGHTA and CDR2 FQGNSA. CDR3: CASSVYRGPTDTQYF. CDR3 nucleotides: TGTGCCAGCAGCGTTTACCGGGGGCCCACAGATACGCAGTATTTT.

This chain uses TRBV5-1 with TRBJ2-6; perhaps TRBD1 as D (5 bases). Germline lookup yields CDR1 SGHRS and CDR2 YFSETQ. The CDR3 sequence is 19 residues long. V was cut by 0 bases and J by 0 bases, with 16 bases left in between. The CDR3: CASSLGKRGLISGANVLTF. The CDR3 bases are TGCGCCAGCAGCTTGGGGAAAAGGGGCTTAATCTCTGGGGCCAACGTCCTGACTTTC.

This clonotype came up a few times. The chain couples TRBV20-1 to TRBJ2-3, with D uncertain. V lost 4 bases and J lost 6, with 11 bases in between. Looked up from germline, CDR1 is DFQATT and CDR2 is SNEGSKA (reference sequence). The CDR3 spans 12 residues. CDR3 region: CSATRLGDTQYF. The DNA for the CDR3 is TGCAGTGCTACCCGTTTGGGGGATACGCAGTATTTT.

This clonotype has just a few counts. The DNA for the CDR3 is TGCGCCAGCAGCCAAGGGGGTCCCTACACTGAAGCTTTCTTT. This codes for CASSQGGPYTEAFF. The genes are TRBV4-1 and TRBJ1-1; D is ambiguous. From germline, CDR1 is MGHRA and CDR2 YSYEKL. The CDR3 is made up of 14 amino acids. Trimming removed 1 base at V and 3 bases at J, with 9 bases between.

The J gene is TRBJ2-2, the V gene TRBV20-1, with D tentatively TRBD1 or TRBD2 (5 bases each). This CDR3 is built from 16 residues. Trimming left V 6 bases short and J 2 bases short, with 19 bases between. Germline CDR1 and CDR2: DFQATT and SNEGSKA (reference sequence). The DNA for the CDR3 is TGCAGTGCGGGCGTTGGGGGAAGCAGCAACACCGGGGAGCTGTTTTTT. It specifies CSAGVGGSSNTGELFF.

The DNA for the CDR3 is TGTGCCAGCAGTGCTCCGGGACTAGCGGGGGGTAGCTCCTACGAGCAGTACGTC. This gives the protein CASSAPGLAGGSSYEQYV. The V and J genes are TRBV2 and TRBJ2-7, with TRBD2 matching over 15 bases. Germline V lookup: CDR1 SNHLY, CDR2 FYNNEI. Unmatched junction bases numbered 7, after V lost 4 bases and J lost 0 bases. The CDR3 has 18 residues.

This clonotype turned up a few times. The chain has TRBV7-2 and TRBJ1-2; D ambiguous. The CDR3 is 15 residues long. Germline assignment: CDR1 SGHTA and CDR2 FQGNSA. With 2 bases removed from V and 4 bases from J, the gap between germline ends came to 14 bases. The CDR3 sequence is CASSLSKGEVYGYTF. Here the CDR3 DNA reads TGTGCCAGCAGCTTATCGAAGGGCGAGGTCTATGGCTACACCTTC.

This clonotype was seen a few times. This rearrangement joins TRBV9 to TRBJ2-3; D is ambiguous. V dropped 4 bases and J dropped 4 bases, with 13 bases sitting between them. The germline CDR1 and CDR2 sequences are SGDLS and YYNGEE. The CDR3 is 14 amino acids. The CDR3 region is CASSPLVGPDTQYF. CDR3 bases: TGTGCCAGCAGCCCCTTAGTAGGTCCAGATACGCAGTATTTT.

The chain uses TRBV7-9 and TRBJ2-1; 10 positions match TRBD2. J was trimmed by 9 bases and V by 4 bases; bases with no gene match: 9. CDR1 and CDR2 (germline): SEHNR, FQNEAQ (reference sequence). The CDR3 extends over 15 amino acids. DNA of the CDR3: TGTGCCAGCAGCTCCGCCGGGACTAGCGAGGGTGAGCAGTTCTTC. It is translated as CASSSAGTSEGEQFF.

CDR3 DNA sequence: TGTGCCAGCAGCCCTAGCGGAACTCCCACCGATACGCAGTATTTT. It codes for CASSPSGTPTDTQYF. The V gene is TRBV6-6, the J gene TRBJ2-3; 7 bases fit TRBD2. Trimming took 6 bases from V and 6 from J; bases not matched to a gene: 12. Germline V gene sequence: CDR1 MNHNY, CDR2 SVGAGI (reference sequence). The CDR3 extends over 15 amino acids.

In this sample, this clonotype turned up a few times. The J gene is TRBJ1-2, the V gene TRBV7-2; no definite D call. This CDR3 contains 14 residues. The V and J ends lost 1 base and 5 bases respectively, with 11 bases between them. CDR1 is SGHTA and CDR2 is FQGNSA in the germline V gene. The CDR3 DNA follows: TGTGCCAGCAGCTTAGACAGCCGACCTTATGGCTACACCTTC. Translating it yields CASSLDSRPYGYTF.

This clonotype showed up just a few times. The rearrangement links TRBV7-8 to TRBJ2-7; 8 nucleotides agree with TRBD1. The CDR3 loop spans 15 amino acids. Germline trimming cut 1 base from V and 1 base from J; bases unmatched to any gene: 3. Germline V gene data show CDR1 as SGHVS and CDR2 as FQNEAQ. CDR3: CASSLGWTGSYEQYF. In DNA, the CDR3 is TGTGCCAGCAGCTTAGGTTGGACAGGGTCCTACGAGCAGTACTTC.

This clonotype was detected many times. The V gene is TRBV6-2 or TRBV6-3, the J gene TRBJ1-1; 9 bases are shared with TRBD1. With V trimmed by 8 bases and J by 5 bases, 6 bases remained unmatched. This CDR3 contains 13 residues. The germline V gene has CDR1 MNHEY and CDR2 SVGEGT. The CDR3 loop reads CASGQGPWTEAFF. In DNA form, the CDR3 reads TGTGCCAGCGGACAGGGGCCGTGGACTGAAGCTTTCTTT.

This sequence joins TRBV11-2 and TRBJ2-1; D unresolved. CDR1 and CDR2 from the germline V gene are SGHAT and FQNNGV. CDR3 size: 13 residues. V was pared by 3 bases and J by 5 bases, with 8 bases between. The CDR3 here is CASSFLEDNEQFF. The CDR3 region has the DNA TGTGCCAGCAGCTTCCTAGAGGACAATGAGCAGTTCTTC.

This clonotype showed up just a few times. The limits of the CDR3 on the DNA are not certain, so only TCRdb's listed CDR3 is given. The chain is built from TRBV5-6 and TRBJ1-6; the D segment call TRBD1 is taken from the table without a DNA check. The CDR3 length is 15 residues, termini included. Germline V gene data show CDR1 as SGHDT and CDR2 as YYEEEE. CDR3 sequence reads: CASSFGPGGDSPLHF.

The chain carries TRBV5-5 and TRBJ2-7, with D hard to call. This CDR3 spans 16 amino acids. The germline V and J ends were trimmed by 0 bases and 0 bases, with 13 bases remaining between them. Per germline, CDR1 SGHKS and CDR2 YYEKEE (reference sequence). CDR3 region: CASSLGRPLGSYEQYF. The CDR3 nucleotides read TGTGCCAGCAGCTTGGGACGCCCGCTGGGCTCCTACGAGCAGTACTTC.

This sequence joins TRBV29-1 and TRBJ2-4, with no clear D. The CDR3 contains 11 residues. The V gene's germline CDR1 is SQVTM and CDR2 ANQGSEA. Trimming took 6 bases from V and 7 from J, leaving 10 bases between them. The DNA of the CDR3 is TGCAGCGTCCTCGACCTTAACATTCAGTACTTC. Protein sequence: CSVLDLNIQYF.

The V call is TRBV2, the J call TRBJ2-7; 10 bases fit TRBD1. V lost 3 bases to trimming and J lost 5 bases; unmatched junction nucleotides: 7. CDR1 and CDR2 (germline): SNHLY, FYNNEI. The CDR3 consists of 15 residues. This CDR3 is CASSERGTGVNEQYF. The CDR3 DNA follows: TGTGCCAGCAGTGAGAGGGGGACAGGGGTGAACGAGCAGTACTTC.

This clonotype was seen more than once but under ten times. The chain carries TRBV7-2 and TRBJ2-3; possible D gene TRBD1, 6 bases. From germline, CDR1 is SGHTA and CDR2 FQGNSA. The CDR3 spans 15 residues. The V and J ends lost 3 bases and 1 base respectively, with 11 bases between them. The CDR3 DNA reads TGTGCCAGCAGCTTCACAGGGCGCGGCACAGATACGCAGTATTTT. It codes for CASSFTGRGTDTQYF.

This clonotype was recorded a few times. The chain recombines TRBV7-8 with TRBJ2-1; no definite D call. V was pared by 3 bases and J by 6 bases, with 9 bases between. Per germline, CDR1 SGHVS and CDR2 FQNEAQ. The CDR3 loop spans 13 amino acids. CDR3 DNA: TGTGCCAGCAGCTTTCCCGGATTCAATGAGCAGTTCTTC. Protein product: CASSFPGFNEQFF. The full variable domain, in which reference TRBV7-8 and TRBJ2-1 provide the parts outside the CDR3, is GAGVSQSPRYKVAKRGQDVALRCDPISGHVSLFWYQQALGQGPEFLTYFQNEAQLDKSGLPSDRFFAERPEGSVSTLKIQRTQQEDSAVYLCASSFPGFNEQFFGPGTRLTVL.

This clonotype has ten or more counts. This chain connects TRBV12-3 or TRBV12-4 to TRBJ2-7; D unclear. The V end lost 1 base, the J end lost 3 bases, and 10 bases lay between the germline ends. The CDR3 sequence is 14 residues long. CDR3 amino acids: CASSLGLINYEQYV. The CDR3 DNA follows: TGTGCCAGCAGTTTAGGGCTCATAAACTACGAGCAGTACGTC.

J is TRBJ2-7 and V is TRBV6-5, with a possible D match to TRBD2 (6 bases). This CDR3 contains 13 residues. Trimming removed 3 bases from V and 4 bases from J, with 10 bases in between. Germline assignment: CDR1 MNHEY and CDR2 SVGAGI. CDR3 loop: CASSYGRWYEQYF. DNA of the CDR3: TGTGCCAGCAGTTATGGGAGGTGGTACGAGCAGTACTTC.

The chain has TRBV6-5 and TRBJ1-6; D may be TRBD1 (5 bases). Germline assignment: CDR1 MNHEY and CDR2 SVGAGI. The CDR3 is 16 residues long. Deletions cut 9 bases from V and 0 bases from J, with 15 bases between. Here the CDR3 reads CASTAGGNSYNSPLHF. The DNA for the CDR3 is TGTGCCAGTACTGCCGGGGGGAACTCCTATAATTCACCCCTCCACTTT.

This clonotype was picked up a small number of times. The V gene is TRBV5-6, the J gene TRBJ2-3, with D maybe TRBD2 (5 bases). CDR1 and CDR2 (germline): SGHDT, YYEEEE. This CDR3 spans 16 amino acids. V was cut by 0 bases and J by 0 bases, with 11 bases left in between. CDR3 sequence (DNA): TGTGCCAGCAGCTTGGATTACGGGGAAAGCACAGATACGCAGTATTTT. This sequence encodes CASSLDYGESTDTQYF.

This clonotype was seen only a few times. This sequence joins TRBV7-2 and TRBJ2-1; D unclear. The CDR3 totals 16 residues. V shed 5 bases and J shed 3 bases, with 17 bases lying between them. CDR1 is SGHTA and CDR2 is FQGNSA in the germline V gene. In DNA, the CDR3 is TGTGCCAGCAGCCCCCGGCCCCGGGCCGACTACAATGAGCAGTTCTTC. Translated, it gives CASSPRPRADYNEQFF.